The TCR beta chain under discussion was sequenced for a study of cytomegalovirus exposure and HLA in healthy donors. PCR used 60 Vbeta primers and 13 Jbeta primers. Assay: immunoSEQ multiplex PCR; the TCRdb copy retains only in-frame clones and omits some. The table records under 150,000 clones, approximately 82% of them present only once. Germline V gene data show CDR1 as GTSNPN and CDR2 as SVGIG (reference sequence). This CDR3 has 12 residues. The ends were cut back, 0 bases at V and 9 bases at J, with 10 bases in the middle. Sequenced input: PBMCs. V and J are TRBV30 and TRBJ2-3; D is unresolved. The clonotype was recovered from a boy between 2 and 15 years old in good health and CMV-seronegative. CDR3 DNA sequence: TGTGCCTGGAGTGTAGGTTCCAGGACGCAGTATTTT. Its translation is CAWSVGSRTQYF.